The 24 T cell receptor beta chains reported below all come from one sample, sequenced in a study of neurological immune-mediated disorders (dated by TCRdb to about 2019). The library was obtained by 5' RACE. The run used an Illumina HiSeq 2500. TCRdb took the public reads, trimmed them with fastp at Q25, ran MiXCR for clone calling and kept in-frame beta chains. Rows merge per CDR3 protein into single entries with the most common DNA and genes. Here the sample has roughly 50,000 distinct CDR3 sequences; approximately 11% occur a single time. 9% of the sample lies in the top ten. Reading the label with the study, this specimen's time point is: longitudinal time-point 3. Sequencing was carried out using PBMCs. The receptors originated from a male donor with HTLV-1-associated myelopathy (HAM/TSP).

This clonotype turned up a few times. The chain combines TRBV6-2 or TRBV6-3 with TRBJ2-5; no clear D gene. This CDR3 contains 12 residues. Germline CDR1 and CDR2: MNHEY and SVGEGT. In DNA form, the CDR3 reads TGTGTCAACAGTTACCCTCCGGAGACCCAGTACTTC. Translated: CVNSYPPETQYF.

This clonotype has at least ten counts. The rearrangement joins TRBV10-3 to TRBJ1-5, with D possibly matching TRBD1 (6 bases). The CDR3 has 14 amino acids. The V end was cut by 2 bases, the J end by 5 bases, with 10 bases between. Germline V gives CDR1 ENHRY, CDR2 SYGVKD. The CDR3 nucleotides read TGTGCCATCAGTGAGAAGGGGGGCGATCAGCCCCAGCATTTT. This encodes CAISEKGGDQPQHF.

Points on this clonotype: This clone may be a read error of a much larger clone one base away. The gene calls are TRBV7-6 and TRBJ2-3, with D perhaps matching TRBD1 or TRBD2 (5 bases each). This CDR3 region has 17 residues. Germline loops: CDR1 SGHVS, CDR2 FNYEAQ. V was pared by 2 bases and J by 4 bases, with 19 bases between. The CDR3 reads CASSLWDGTSSSDTQYF. CDR3 sequence (DNA): TGTGCCAGCAGCTTATGGGATGGGACCTCCAGTTCAGATACGCAGTATTTT.

This clonotype was recorded at least ten times. The chain employs TRBV5-1 and TRBJ2-3; D not certain. This CDR3 comprises 14 residues. V was shortened by 3 bases and J by 1 base, with 9 bases between the two germline ends. Germline V lookup: CDR1 SGHRS, CDR2 YFSETQ. The CDR3 nucleotides read TGCGCCAGCAGCTCGGCATGGGGCACAGATACGCAGTATTTT. Amino acids: CASSSAWGTDTQYF. Together with reference TRBV5-1 and TRBJ2-3, the CDR3 gives the full variable domain: KAGVTQTPRYLIKTRGQQVTLSCSPISGHRSVSWYQQTPGQGLQFLFEYFSETQRNKGNFPGRFSGRQFSNSRSEMNVSTLELGDSALYLCASSSAWGTDTQYFGPGTRLTVL.

This clonotype was picked up many times. The rearrangement joins TRBV7-9 to TRBJ2-7, with D uncertain. Looked up from germline, CDR1 is SEHNR and CDR2 is FQNEAQ (reference sequence). CDR3 length: 13 amino acids. V was clipped by 3 bases and J by 2 bases, with 8 bases between them. The CDR3 nucleotides read TGTGCCAGCAGCTTTGGTCCCACCTACGAGCAGTACTTC. The encoded protein is CASSFGPTYEQYF.

The sample holds many counts of this clonotype. The gene calls are TRBV7-2 and TRBJ1-3; D is unresolved. The V end was cut by 3 bases, the J end by 3 bases, with 12 bases between. The CDR3 has 15 residues. Looked up from germline, CDR1 is SGHTA and CDR2 is FQGNSA. In nucleotides, the CDR3 is TGTGCCAGCAGCTTCATAAGGCAGTATGGAAACACCATATATTTT. Translated, it gives CASSFIRQYGNTIYF.

This clonotype came up many times. The genes are TRBV7-8 and TRBJ1-1, with TRBD1 identical over 9 bases. J gave up 7 bases and V 5 bases, and 5 bases lay outside the gene matches. The germline V gene encodes CDR1 SGHVS and CDR2 FQNEAQ. The CDR3 runs 13 residues. DNA for the CDR3: TGTGCCAGCAGCAGGGGACAGGGTGGTGAAGCTTTCTTT. Protein sequence: CASSRGQGGEAFF.

This clonotype was observed many times. V gene TRBV20-1 combines with J gene TRBJ1-2; possible D gene TRBD1, 6 bases. The CDR3 spans 15 residues. The V gene's germline CDR1 is DFQATT and CDR2 SNEGSKA (reference sequence). Trimming removed 0 bases from V and 4 bases from J, with 15 bases in between. The CDR3 is CSARDPAGAVYGYTF. Here the CDR3 DNA reads TGCAGTGCTAGAGATCCTGCAGGGGCCGTCTATGGCTACACCTTC.

There are many counts of this clonotype. This chain connects TRBV12-3 or TRBV12-4 to TRBJ1-2; D remains unclear. The CDR3 covers 11 residues. The V and J ends lost 1 base and 8 bases respectively, with 5 bases between them. The CDR3 DNA reads as TGTGCCAGCAGTTTAGGGGTAGGCTACACCTTC. Translating gives CASSLGVGYTF.

This clonotype was observed many times. The chain is built from TRBV7-2 and TRBJ1-1, with D hard to call. Germline V gene lookup returns CDR1 SGHTA and CDR2 FQGNSA. This CDR3 has 13 amino acids. Deletions cut 5 bases from V and 7 bases from J, with 14 bases between. The DNA of the CDR3 is TGTGCCAGCAGCCCAGTCGAGGGATATGAAGCTTTCTTT. Encoded protein: CASSPVEGYEAFF.

This clonotype was seen at least ten times. The CDR3 spells CASSWGGEETQYF. The CDR3 DNA reads TGCGCCAGCAGCTGGGGGGGAGAAGAGACCCAGTACTTC. The rearrangement links TRBV5-1 to TRBJ2-5; 7 nucleotides align to TRBD2. Germline-derived CDR1 and CDR2 are SGHRS and YFSETQ. CDR3 length: 13 residues. J gave up 3 bases and V 3 bases, and 2 bases lay outside the gene matches.

Points on this clonotype: Mismatch with germline at one junction end may stem from a read error. CDR3 sequence (DNA): TGCGCCAGCCGCTTGGGGCATGGGGAAGTAGCTTACGAAAAACTGTTTTTT. Translating gives CASRLGHGEVAYEKLFF. V and J are TRBV5-1 and TRBJ1-4, with D maybe TRBD1 (5 bases). The CDR3 length is 17 residues. Germline V gives CDR1 SGHRS, CDR2 YFSETQ.

Note on this clonotype: At one boundary the junction diverges from the germline segment, which might be a read error. This chain connects TRBV5-1 to TRBJ2-7; D perhaps matches TRBD2 (5 bases). This CDR3 spans 15 amino acids. Per germline, CDR1 SGHRS and CDR2 YFSETQ. The CDR3: CVSMDLDSLNYEQYF. The CDR3 DNA follows: TGCGTCAGCATGGACTTGGACTCGTTAAACTACGAGCAGTACTTC. Full variable domain (outside the CDR3, taken from reference TRBV5-1 and TRBJ2-7): KAGVTQTPRYLIKTRGQQVTLSCSPISGHRSVSWYQQTPGQGLQFLFEYFSETQRNKGNFPGRFSGRQFSNSRSEMNVSTLELGDSALYLCVSMDLDSLNYEQYFGPGTRLTVT.

The chain joins TRBV2 to TRBJ1-1; D is perhaps TRBD1 (6 bases). Germline-derived CDR1 and CDR2 are SNHLY and FYNNEI. The CDR3 has 14 residues. The V and J ends lost 6 bases and 2 bases respectively, with 13 bases between them. DNA of the CDR3: TGTGCCAGCAGGGAGACAGGAGACAACACTGAAGCTTTCTTT. Encoded protein: CASRETGDNTEAFF.

This clonotype was seen many times. The CDR3 reads CASSLLSTASGNTIYF. DNA for the CDR3: TGTGCCAGCAGCTTACTTTCGACAGCCTCTGGAAACACCATATATTTT. The chain uses TRBV7-6 and TRBJ1-3, with D perhaps TRBD1 (5 bases). This CDR3 has 16 amino acids. The V and J ends lost 2 bases and 0 bases respectively, with 11 bases between them. CDR1 and CDR2 from the germline V gene are SGHVS and FNYEAQ.

This clonotype was detected many times. The gene calls are TRBV6-6 and TRBJ1-3; the D gene is possibly TRBD1 (6 bases). This CDR3 comprises 17 residues. In germline, CDR1 is MNHNY, CDR2 SVGAGI (reference sequence). The germline V and J ends were trimmed by 2 bases and 5 bases, with 19 bases remaining between them. DNA of the CDR3: TGTGCCAGCAGTTACGACCGGGGGCCCCGCCAAAGAAACACCATATATTTT. Protein: CASSYDRGPRQRNTIYF.

This clonotype was found many times. The chain carries TRBV2 and TRBJ2-7; tentatively, D is TRBD1 (5 bases). The germline CDR1 and CDR2 sequences are SNHLY and FYNNEI. The CDR3 contains 14 residues. V shed 2 bases and J shed 3 bases, with 11 bases lying between them. CDR3 DNA: TGTGCCAGCAGTGAAAAGGGGTACGGCTACGAGCAGTACTTC. As protein: CASSEKGYGYEQYF.

This clonotype has a count of ten or more. The chain combines TRBV20-1 with TRBJ1-2; tentatively, D is TRBD1 (6 bases). Germline assignment: CDR1 DFQATT and CDR2 SNEGSKA (reference sequence). The V end was cut by 0 bases, the J end by 3 bases, with 17 bases between. CDR3 length: 16 residues. CDR3 bases: TGCAGTGCTAGAGATCGTGTCAGGGGCGAAGACTATGGCTACACCTTC. As protein: CSARDRVRGEDYGYTF.

There are many counts of this clonotype. The chain links TRBV4-3 to TRBJ1-2, with unresolved D. The CDR3 contains 16 residues. Trimming left V 1 base short and J 0 bases short, with 12 bases between. Germline values: CDR1 LGHNA, CDR2 YSLEER. This chain's CDR3 is CASSQVSAEANYGYTF. The CDR3 DNA sequence: TGCGCCAGCAGCCAAGTTAGCGCGGAAGCTAACTATGGCTACACCTTC.

This clonotype was detected ten times or more. The V call is TRBV4-3, the J call TRBJ2-7; D may be TRBD1 (8 bases). Germline assignment: CDR1 LGHNA and CDR2 YSLEER. Between the trimmed V and J ends, which lost 2 bases and 4 bases, there was a span of 15 bases. The CDR3 spans 15 residues. The chain's CDR3 is CASSQQTGGGYEQYF. CDR3 sequence (DNA): TGCGCCAGCAGCCAACAAACAGGGGGGGGTTACGAGCAGTACTTC.

With regard to this clonotype: The junction departs from germline at one end; a sequencing error may be responsible. The chain has TRBV20-1 and TRBJ2-2, with TRBD1 as a possible D gene (7 bases). In germline, CDR1 is DFQATT, CDR2 SNEGSKA (reference sequence). This CDR3 spans 13 amino acids. CDR3 sequence: CSGAGQNTGELFF. Here the CDR3 DNA reads TGCAGTGGTGCGGGACAGAACACCGGGGAGCTTTTTTTT.

The table lists this clonotype with many counts. The rearrangement uses TRBV6-2 or TRBV6-3 and TRBJ1-1; D not certain. Germline V gene lookup returns CDR1 MNHEY and CDR2 SVGEGT. The germline V and J ends were trimmed by 5 bases and 1 base, with 14 bases remaining between them. CDR3 length: 15 amino acids. CDR3 protein: CASSKLQEPNTEAFF. CDR3 in DNA: TGTGCCAGCAGTAAACTCCAGGAGCCGAACACTGAAGCTTTCTTT.

The sample holds many counts of this clonotype. The rearrangement joins TRBV10-3 to TRBJ2-7; D is unresolved. The V end lost 2 bases, the J end lost 0 bases, and 8 bases lay between the germline ends. The CDR3 contains 14 residues. CDR1 ENHRY and CDR2 SYGVKD come from the germline V gene. The CDR3 DNA reads as TGTGCCATCAGTGAGGGCAGCGCCTCCTACGAGCAGTACTTC. Translated, it gives CAISEGSASYEQYF.

The chain couples TRBV7-2 to TRBJ1-3, with D uncertain. V gave up 4 bases and J gave up 1 base, with 14 bases separating them. Germline lookup yields CDR1 SGHTA and CDR2 FQGNSA. This CDR3 is built from 16 residues. The CDR3 nucleotides are TGTGCCAGCAGCTCCGCAATAGTGGGTTCTGGAAACACCATATATTTT. Translation gives CASSSAIVGSGNTIYF. Together with reference TRBV7-2 and TRBJ1-3, the CDR3 gives the full variable domain: GAGVSQSPSNKVTEKGKDVELRCDPISGHTALYWYRQSLGQGLEFLIYFQGNSAPDKSGLPSDRFSAERTGGSVSTLTIQRTQQEDSAVYLCASSSAIVGSGNTIYFGEGSWLTVV.